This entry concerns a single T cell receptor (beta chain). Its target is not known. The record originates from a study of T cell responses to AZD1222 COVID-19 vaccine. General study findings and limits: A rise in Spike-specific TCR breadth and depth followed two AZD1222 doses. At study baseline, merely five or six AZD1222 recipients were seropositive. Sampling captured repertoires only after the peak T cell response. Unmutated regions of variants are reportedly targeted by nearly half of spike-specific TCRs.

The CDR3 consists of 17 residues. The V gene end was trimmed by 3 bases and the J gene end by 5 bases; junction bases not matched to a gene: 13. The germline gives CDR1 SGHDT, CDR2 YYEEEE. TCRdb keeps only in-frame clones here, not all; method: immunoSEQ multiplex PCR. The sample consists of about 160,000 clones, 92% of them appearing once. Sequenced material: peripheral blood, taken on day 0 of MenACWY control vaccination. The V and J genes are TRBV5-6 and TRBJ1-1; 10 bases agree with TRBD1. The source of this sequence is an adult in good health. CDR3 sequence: CASSWGQGRKGRTEAFF. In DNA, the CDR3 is TGTGCCAGCAGCTGGGGACAGGGGAGGAAGGGAAGGACTGAAGCTTTCTTT. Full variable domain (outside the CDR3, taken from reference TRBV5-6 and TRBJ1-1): DAGVTQSPTHLIKTRGQQVTLRCSPKSGHDTVSWYQQALGQGPQFIFQYYEEEERQRGNFPDRFSGHQFPNYSSELNVNALLLGDSALYLCASSWGQGRKGRTEAFFGQGTRLTVV.